The T cell receptor (beta chain) under discussion was sequenced for a study of blood T cells in healthy people across ages. Trimming cost V 5 bases and J 2 bases; bases outside gene matches: 3. The CDR3 length is 15 residues. The germline CDR1 and CDR2 sequences are SGHAT and FQNNGV. Comments on this clonotype: Antigen: not known.

Through a sample-barcoded 5' primer and a J-beta primer mix, a second PCR was run for roughly 7 to 12 cycles. A tag from a template-switch adaptor with 12 random nucleotides marked each cDNA molecule. TCRdb reanalysed the 5' RACE reads using MiXCR and keeps one entry per CDR3 protein. The sample shows approximately 780,000 distinct CDR3 sequences, 25% to 30% of them seen only once. Study-level results: Observed TCR beta diversity per million T cells went down as age went up. This fall followed a roughly linear course with age.

The sample was also reused in another study, on T cells of mothers and their children.

The V gene is TRBV11-2, the J gene TRBJ2-5; 12 bases map to TRBD2. This receptor was taken from a boy aged 10-17 years in good health. The sample consisted of blood. CDR3 amino acids: CASSETSGGQETQYF. The CDR3 DNA follows: TGTGCCAGCAGCGAAACTAGCGGGGGGCAAGAGACCCAGTACTTC.